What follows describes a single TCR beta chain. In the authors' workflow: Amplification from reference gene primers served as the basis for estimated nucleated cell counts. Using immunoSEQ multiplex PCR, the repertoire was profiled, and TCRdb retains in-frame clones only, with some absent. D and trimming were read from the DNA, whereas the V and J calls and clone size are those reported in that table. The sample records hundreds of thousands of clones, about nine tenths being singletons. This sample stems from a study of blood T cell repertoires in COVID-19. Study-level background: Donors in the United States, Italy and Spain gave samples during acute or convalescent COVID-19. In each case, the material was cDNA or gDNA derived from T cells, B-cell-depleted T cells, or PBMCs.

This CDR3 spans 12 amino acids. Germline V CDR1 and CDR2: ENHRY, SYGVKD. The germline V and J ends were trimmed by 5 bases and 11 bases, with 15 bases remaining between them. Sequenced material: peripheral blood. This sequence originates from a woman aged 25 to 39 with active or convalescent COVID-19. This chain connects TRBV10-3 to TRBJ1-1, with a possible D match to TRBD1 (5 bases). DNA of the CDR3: TGTGCCATCAGTCAATCACAGGACGGGGCTTTCTTT. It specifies CAISQSQDGAFF.